This T cell receptor (beta chain) comes out of a study of blood T cell repertoires in COVID-19. Clones were sequenced by immunoSEQ multiplex PCR, and TCRdb holds only the in-frame ones, with some missing. The table includes 120,000 to 150,000 clones, more than 75% detected once. The germline V gene encodes CDR1 SGHTA and CDR2 FQGNSA. The CDR3 runs to 15 residues. As for this clone: At one of its ends the junction is not consistent with the germline gene, which may arise from a read error.

This chain joins TRBV7-2 and TRBJ1-4, with TRBD1 matching over 8 bases. Sequencing used peripheral blood. The receptor was isolated from a human donor with acute or convalescent COVID-19. The donor label of this sample is uncertain. In nucleotides, the CDR3 is TGTGCCAGCAGCCGCTCCAGGGGGCTTAATGAAGAACTGTTTTTT. Its translation is CASSRSRGLNEELFF.